The next 14 T cell receptor beta chains were all read from a single sample in a study of blood T cell repertoires in COVID-19. TCRdb's copy holds only in-frame clones and misses some; the assay was immunoSEQ multiplex PCR. There are approximately 220,000 clones in the sample; around 82% occur only once, and nearly 7.5% lies in the top ten. The sample was PBMCs or T cells enriched from blood (not recorded which). The origin of the receptors is a woman between 40 and 50 years old with acute COVID-19.

This chain joins TRBV9 and TRBJ2-7; D is possibly TRBD1 (6 bases). Per germline, CDR1 SGDLS and CDR2 YYNGEE. CDR3 length equals 15 residues. V was trimmed by 2 bases and J by 3 bases, leaving 15 bases between them. CDR3 DNA sequence: TGTGCCAGCAGCGTGGGGGCAGGGGCAGACTACGAGCAGTACTTC. It translates to CASSVGAGADYEQYF.

The table lists this clone with a count of one. This rearrangement joins TRBV6-2 or TRBV6-3 to TRBJ2-7; 7 nucleotides align to TRBD1. The trim removed 2 bases at V and 1 base at J, leaving 11 bases unmatched. This CDR3 is built from 17 residues. In germline, CDR1 is MNHEY, CDR2 SVGEGT. CDR3 coding DNA: TGTGCCAGCAGTTACCTCATCGACAGGGCCGGATCCTACGAGCAGTACTTC. This gives the protein CASSYLIDRAGSYEQYF.

The chain is built from TRBV3-1 (or the pseudogene TRBV3-2) and TRBJ2-1; 10 bases map to TRBD1. Losses at the gene ends were 3 bases for V and 6 bases for J; bases not matched to a gene: 8. Germline V CDR1 and CDR2: LGHDT, YNNKEL (reference sequence). The CDR3 consists of 16 residues. The CDR3 coding sequence is TGTGCCAGCAGCCACTCCGACAGGGGGCGCTTCAATGAGCAGTTCTTC. Protein: CASSHSDRGRFNEQFF.

The chain is built from TRBV28 and TRBJ1-4; 9 positions match TRBD1. CDR1 and CDR2 (germline): MDHEN, SYDVKM. The CDR3 has 14 residues. Trimming took 6 bases from V and 8 from J; bases not matched to a gene: 7. The CDR3 loop is CASRKGQGGEKLFF. The CDR3 DNA reads as TGTGCCAGCAGGAAGGGACAGGGAGGAGAAAAACTGTTTTTT.

The chain's CDR3 is CASSQVPEETQYF. CDR3 DNA sequence: TGTGCCAGCAGCCAAGTACCAGAAGAGACCCAGTACTTC. The chain recombines TRBV3-1 (or the pseudogene TRBV3-2) with TRBJ2-5; no firm D call. The CDR3 length is 13 residues. V lost 1 base and J lost 3, with 6 bases in between. Per germline, CDR1 LGHDT and CDR2 YNNKEL (reference sequence).

This chain uses TRBV9 with TRBJ2-5, with D possibly matching TRBD1 (6 bases). With 4 bases removed from V and 2 bases from J, the gap between germline ends came to 12 bases. Germline CDR1 reads SGDLS; CDR2 reads YYNGEE. CDR3 length: 14 residues. In nucleotides, the CDR3 is TGTGCCAGCAGCCCACAGGGAATTCAAGAGACCCAGTACTTC. Translation gives CASSPQGIQETQYF.

The chain combines TRBV5-8 with TRBJ2-5; D remains ambiguous. V dropped 5 bases and J dropped 0 bases, with 5 bases sitting between them. This CDR3 region has 12 residues. Germline CDR1 SGHTS, CDR2 YDEGEE. The CDR3 bases are TGTGCCAGCAGGGGCCACCAAGAGACCCAGTACTTC. This sequence encodes CASRGHQETQYF.

A note on this clone: Germline and junction disagree at one end, which may indicate a read error. V and J are TRBV7-7 and TRBJ2-2, with no clear D. CDR1 is SSHAT, CDR2 FNYEAQ, per germline (reference sequence). The length of the CDR3 is 15 residues. CDR3 sequence reads: CASSLSPLVTGELFF. The CDR3 DNA reads as TGTGCTAGCAGCTTATCCCCCCTTGTGACCGGGGAGCTGTTTTTT.

The chain recombines TRBV5-1 with TRBJ1-2, with D maybe TRBD1 (6 bases). The V end was cut by 1 base, the J end by 7 bases, with 17 bases between. Germline V gene data show CDR1 as SGHRS and CDR2 as YFSETQ. This CDR3 has 15 residues. In DNA form, the CDR3 reads TGCGCCAGCAGCTTGATTGGCAACAGGGATATTGGCTACACCTTC. It translates to CASSLIGNRDIGYTF.

This clone occurred a few times. The J gene is TRBJ2-3, the V gene TRBV28, with TRBD2 as a possible D gene (5 bases). The CDR3 spans 14 residues. Germline CDR1 and CDR2: MDHEN and SYDVKM. The V and J ends lost 3 bases and 3 bases respectively, with 10 bases between them. CDR3: CASSFEGATDTQYF. In DNA, the CDR3 is TGTGCCAGCAGTTTCGAGGGAGCGACAGATACGCAGTATTTT.

CDR3 in amino acids: CASSTKRTYEQYF. The CDR3 DNA sequence: TGTGCCAGCAGCACTAAGCGGACCTACGAGCAGTACTTC. This chain uses TRBV7-2 with TRBJ2-7; a weak D match, TRBD2 (5 bases). V lost 5 bases, J lost 2 bases, and 10 bases lay in between. Per germline, CDR1 SGHTA and CDR2 FQGNSA. This CDR3 is 13 amino acids long.

The chain links TRBV11-2 to TRBJ1-6; D gene uncertain. The CDR3 runs 16 residues. Germline CDR1 reads SGHAT; CDR2 reads FQNNGV. Between the trimmed V and J ends, which lost 3 bases and 6 bases, there was a span of 15 bases. CDR3 in amino acids: CASSFSSRNFNSPLHF. As DNA, the CDR3 is TGTGCCAGCAGCTTTTCGTCGCGGAACTTTAATTCACCCCTCCACTTT.

The chain combines TRBV5-6 with TRBJ2-5; tentative D call: TRBD1 (6 bases). The length of the CDR3 is 14 residues. Trimming stripped 1 base from V and 7 bases from J, with 14 bases between. Germline V gene sequence: CDR1 SGHDT, CDR2 YYEEEE. The CDR3 coding sequence is TGTGCCAGCAGCTTGAAAGGGGGTGGTGGGACCCAGTACTTC. Amino acids: CASSLKGGGGTQYF.

The CDR3 loop is CASEDRSNQPQHF. In DNA form, the CDR3 reads TGTGCCAGCGAGGACAGAAGCAATCAGCCCCAGCATTTT. This sequence joins TRBV28 and TRBJ1-5; weak D call: TRBD1 (6 bases). The V gene's germline CDR1 is MDHEN and CDR2 SYDVKM. Trimming pared 8 bases from V and 1 base from J, leaving 9 bases between. CDR3 length: 13 residues.